The clone carrying this T cell receptor (beta chain) was detected many times. The antigen is not known. The data derive from a study of early T cells in non-severe SARS-CoV-2 infection. Study-wide results and limits: Matching with VDJdb favored anti-spike CD8 responses (missing private and CD4 specificities).

V dropped 0 bases and J dropped 4; count of bases not matched to a gene: 9. Germline V gene data show CDR1 as LGHDT and CDR2 as YNNKEL (reference sequence). The CDR3 has 17 amino acids. The TCR library protocol was used to attach unique molecular identifiers. These identifiers were attached to individual cDNA molecules. TCRdb re-derived calls from the 5' RACE reads in MiXCR, one entry per CDR3 protein. The table lists about 29,000 distinct CDR3 sequences, about 4.6% of them singletons. Sequencing was performed on whole blood. The sequence came from an adult who was a healthcare worker with PCR-confirmed SARS-CoV-2 infection or an uninfected control (not recorded which). The rearrangement uses TRBV3-1 and TRBJ2-1; 7 nucleotides match TRBD2. The CDR3 is CASSQDRSGNDYNEQFF. CDR3 nucleotides: TGTGCCAGCAGCCAAGATCGGAGCGGGAATGATTACAATGAGCAGTTCTTC.